The entry below gives a single TCR beta chain sequence along with its context. This sample was included in a study of blood T cell repertoires in COVID-19. Overall study context: PBMCs, B-cell-depleted T cells, or T cells provided the cDNA or gDNA that made up the material.

TCRdb keeps only in-frame clones here, not all; method: immunoSEQ multiplex PCR. The sample lists around 330,000 clones; over 85% were seen once. Clinical history reported by participants formed the basis on which cohorts were assigned. The germline V gene has CDR1 SQVTM and CDR2 ANQGSEA. V shed 4 bases and J shed 7 bases, with 17 bases lying between them. The CDR3 runs to 14 residues. This chain links TRBV29-1 with TRBJ2-1; D ambiguous. The TCR was taken from a man in his sixties who had recovered from COVID-19. The sample consisted of PBMCs or T cells enriched from blood (not recorded which). The CDR3 here is CSVGAGVRGNEQFF. Here the CDR3 DNA reads TGCAGCGTTGGTGCCGGAGTTAGAGGAAATGAGCAGTTCTTC.